These 7 T cell receptor beta chains were sequenced from one sample in a study of blood T cell repertoires in COVID-19. Produced via immunoSEQ multiplex PCR; TCRdb's table is partial and in-frame only. The sample records over 150,000 clones, around 84% being singletons. The sequenced sample consisted of peripheral blood. The receptors shown here come from a human donor in a cohort sampled during active COVID-19.

The V gene is TRBV5-1, the J gene TRBJ2-5, with 7 bases that match TRBD1. In germline, CDR1 is SGHRS, CDR2 YFSETQ. The J segment lost 4 bases and the V segment lost 0 bases, leaving 6 bases of the junction unmatched. The CDR3 has 15 residues. DNA for the CDR3: TGCGCCAGCAGCTTGGGGGTGACAGGGTTAGAGACCCAGTACTTC. This translates into CASSLGVTGLETQYF.

The rearrangement joins TRBV15 to TRBJ1-5; tentatively, D is TRBD1 (5 bases). The CDR3 covers 17 residues. The V end lost 11 bases, the J end lost 0 bases, and 23 bases lay between the germline ends. Germline values: CDR1 LNHNV, CDR2 YYDKDF (reference sequence). The CDR3 DNA follows: TGTGCCGTCTGCAGGGCGTTTCGAAGGGATAGCAATCAGCCCCAGCATTTT. Protein product: CAVCRAFRRDSNQPQHF.

The chain carries TRBV6-5 and TRBJ2-5, with a weak D call TRBD1 (6 bases). V was cut by 5 bases and J by 1 base, with 11 bases left in between. This CDR3 region has 14 residues. In germline, CDR1 is MNHEY, CDR2 SVGAGI. CDR3 nucleotide sequence: TGTGCCAGCAGTCCCCGGACAGCCCAAGAGACCCAGTACTTC. Protein sequence: CASSPRTAQETQYF.

V usage is TRBV3-1 (or the pseudogene TRBV3-2) and J usage is TRBJ2-5; a weak D match, TRBD2 (5 bases). Trimming shortened V by 4 bases and J by 9 bases, and 18 bases separated the two germline ends. The germline V gene has CDR1 LGHDT and CDR2 YNNKEL (reference sequence). The CDR3 extends over 14 amino acids. CDR3 amino acids: CASSRRETKVAQYF. CDR3 bases: TGTGCCAGCAGCCGAAGGGAGACTAAAGTGGCCCAGTACTTC.

V gene TRBV27 combines with J gene TRBJ2-2; D might be TRBD1 (5 bases). Germline CDR1 and CDR2: MNHEY and SMNVEV (reference sequence). This CDR3 region has 14 residues. V shed 3 bases and J shed 2 bases, with 7 bases lying between them. The CDR3 bases are TGTGCCAGCAGTTTGGGGCGTAACACCGGGGAGCTGTTTTTT. Protein sequence: CASSLGRNTGELFF.

The chain recombines TRBV29-1 with TRBJ2-1, with 13 nucleotides matching TRBD2. The CDR3 totals 22 residues. Germline-derived CDR1 and CDR2 are SQVTM and ANQGSEA. J was trimmed by 2 bases and V by 0 bases; bases with no gene match: 19. Here the CDR3 reads CSVEDPSPKGLAGVSPYNEQFF. The DNA of the CDR3 is TGCAGCGTTGAAGACCCTAGCCCGAAAGGACTAGCGGGAGTTAGTCCCTACAATGAGCAGTTCTTC.

The chain recombines TRBV11-2 with TRBJ2-1; 7 bases fit TRBD2. CDR1 is SGHAT and CDR2 is FQNNGV in the germline V gene. V lost 4 bases and J lost 6; bases outside the gene matches: 9. The CDR3 runs 15 residues. CDR3 sequence reads: CASSSPGEGGNEQFF. The CDR3, as DNA: TGTGCCAGCAGCTCCCCCGGGGAGGGCGGCAATGAGCAGTTCTTC.